This is a list of T cell receptor beta chains from one sample in a study of cytomegalovirus exposure and HLA in healthy donors. Some clones are missing from TCRdb's copy, which holds only in-frame ones; the method was immunoSEQ multiplex PCR. The sample contains 170,000 or so clones, roughly 87% of which appear only once. Sequencing was carried out using PBMCs. The receptors were gathered from a man aged 50-60 years in good health and CMV-seronegative. Each CDR3 is given without its conserved first and last residue.

j_gene: TRBJ2-5
v_gene: TRBV28
CDR3aa: ASRGAGLGTQY

j_gene: TRBJ2-3
v_gene: TRBV4-2
CDR3aa: ASSRFGQSTDTQY

j_gene: TRBJ2-5
v_gene: TRBV5-1
CDR3aa: ASSLGPRLLQETQY

j_gene: TRBJ1-2
v_gene: TRBV11-2
CDR3aa: ASSLPPVGYT

j_gene: TRBJ2-7
v_gene: TRBV6-5
CDR3aa: ASGQLYEQY

j_gene: TRBJ2-1
v_gene: TRBV7-2
CDR3aa: ASSQSGAGSYNEQF

j_gene: TRBJ1-1
v_gene: TRBV5-1
CDR3aa: ASSLGGGTAQNTEAF

j_gene: TRBJ1-2
v_gene: TRBV5-6
CDR3aa: ASSNRGTSGGYT

j_gene: TRBJ2-3
v_gene: TRBV4-3
CDR3aa: ASSQRWLAETTDTQY

j_gene: TRBJ2-5
v_gene: TRBV7-2
CDR3aa: ASSFSGPGGTQY

j_gene: TRBJ1-3
v_gene: TRBV9
CDR3aa: ASSLTGPRSGNTIY

j_gene: TRBJ1-4
v_gene: TRBV5-8
CDR3aa: ASSLGHLNEKLF

j_gene: TRBJ1-1
v_gene: TRBV9
CDR3aa: ASSAGWMNTEAF

j_gene: TRBJ1-5
v_gene: TRBV19
CDR3aa: ASSIPGVANQPQH

j_gene: TRBJ1-2
v_gene: TRBV7-9
CDR3aa: ASSPPSGWDGYT

j_gene: TRBJ2-1
v_gene: TRBV7-9
CDR3aa: ASSFPGTSVNEQF

j_gene: TRBJ1-1
v_gene: TRBV5-1
CDR3aa: ASSAGQGETEAF

j_gene: TRBJ2-3
v_gene: TRBV23-1
CDR3aa: ASSQPRQAPQY

j_gene: TRBJ1-1
v_gene: TRBV18
CDR3aa: ASSPTFGQPNTEAF

j_gene: TRBJ2-7
v_gene: TRBV7-9
CDR3aa: ASSLPAAGVNEQY

j_gene: TRBJ2-7
v_gene: TRBV6-6
CDR3aa: ASSSLTSFEQY

j_gene: TRBJ1-5
v_gene: TRBV19
CDR3aa: ATTGRWDQPQH

j_gene: TRBJ1-2
v_gene: TRBV18
CDR3aa: ASSPPLTSRGYT

j_gene: TRBJ1-1
v_gene: TRBV6-5
CDR3aa: ATGQGRTEAF

j_gene: TRBJ1-2
v_gene: TRBV28
CDR3aa: ATPTGDGGYGYT

j_gene: TRBJ2-1
v_gene: TRBV13
CDR3aa: ASTGGSAVSSYNEQF

j_gene: TRBJ2-3
v_gene: TRBV9
CDR3aa: ASSPRGDNLHTDTQY

j_gene: TRBJ2-5
v_gene: TRBV9
CDR3aa: ASSAFPESSIN

j_gene: TRBJ2-7
v_gene: TRBV10-3
CDR3aa: ATGGGQGSVTYEQY

j_gene: TRBJ2-1
v_gene: TRBV6-6
CDR3aa: ASNHGTSSYNEQF

j_gene: TRBJ1-1
v_gene: TRBV7-2
CDR3aa: ASSPRHEAF

j_gene: TRBJ2-7
v_gene: TRBV6-1
CDR3aa: ASSERGRRGEQY

j_gene: TRBJ2-1
v_gene: TRBV5-4
CDR3aa: ASSLGGFTGINEQF

j_gene: TRBJ2-4
v_gene: TRBV6-5
CDR3aa: ASSYGGAKNIQY

j_gene: TRBJ2-1
v_gene: TRBV28
CDR3aa: AGQGGNEQF

j_gene: TRBJ2-3
v_gene: TRBV9
CDR3aa: ASSATGGYTPDTQY

j_gene: TRBJ2-7
v_gene: TRBV15
CDR3aa: ATSRDRGNYEQY

j_gene: TRBJ2-7
v_gene: TRBV6-5
CDR3aa: ASSYGGTYEQY

j_gene: TRBJ2-6
v_gene: TRBV19
CDR3aa: ASSIGPWGGANVLT

j_gene: TRBJ2-3
v_gene: TRBV2
CDR3aa: ASRVGGGTDTQY

j_gene: TRBJ1-2
v_gene: TRBV7-8
CDR3aa: ASSPTRGANYGYT

j_gene: TRBJ2-3
v_gene: TRBV4-3
CDR3aa: ASSHMSSTDTQY

j_gene: TRBJ1-2
v_gene: TRBV5-1
CDR3aa: ASSPRGAGYGGGYT

j_gene: TRBJ2-2
v_gene: TRBV7-8
CDR3aa: ASSTRQGGAGELF

j_gene: TRBJ2-1
v_gene: TRBV5-4
CDR3aa: ASSTGGQNYNEQF

j_gene: TRBJ1-1
v_gene: TRBV5-1
CDR3aa: ASSFQGSPEAF

j_gene: TRBJ2-2
v_gene: TRBV19
CDR3aa: ASSLGGGTGELF

j_gene: TRBJ1-1
v_gene: TRBV6-5
CDR3aa: ASSRGLPNTEAF

j_gene: TRBJ1-2
v_gene: TRBV5-4
CDR3aa: ASSFDSYGYT

j_gene: TRBJ2-1
v_gene: TRBV9
CDR3aa: ASSFLPGLAEGEQF

j_gene: TRBJ1-5
v_gene: TRBV9
CDR3aa: ASSGGGPEGPQH

j_gene: TRBJ1-5
v_gene: TRBV7-2
CDR3aa: ASSLQGQQPQH

j_gene: TRBJ1-2
v_gene: TRBV27
CDR3aa: ASSSPGQGEWDGGYT

j_gene: TRBJ2-7
v_gene: TRBV7-2
CDR3aa: ASSLMGGVQAVYEQY

j_gene: TRBJ2-1
v_gene: TRBV6-6
CDR3aa: ASSYQGGLANEQF